This entry describes one T cell receptor (beta chain). Its antigen is still unknown. Sequence at one end of the junction differs from germline and may be a read error. The immunoSEQ Assay, a bias-controlled multiplex PCR, was used to amplify TCRbeta CDR3 regions from genomic DNA. The paper's data handling went like this. Within the assay, amplification of reference gene primers was used to estimate how many nucleated cells each sample contained. To quantify the absolute abundance of each unique TCRbeta CDR3 rearrangement, sequence reads were collapsed and filtered. For each sample, productive Simpson clonality was calculated as the square root of Simpson's diversity index over productive rearrangements. This immuneACCESS table, as held by TCRdb, lists in-frame sequences with V and J called but not all clones. Of the missing ones, under half trace to an unresolved V gene in checked studies; the others have no known cause. The DNA gave D and trimming, while V, J and clone size come from that table. This sample gives some 250,000 clones in total; roughly 85% of them show up just once. The ten largest clones represent around 2.2% of the sample.

The entry originates in a study of blood T cell repertoires in COVID-19 (dated by TCRdb to 2020 to 2022). Study-wide context: The collaborator samples originated in the United States, Italy and Spain and spanned the acute and convalescent phases of COVID-19. Nearly every sample came with metadata listing a de-identified subject ID, COVID-19 status, age in years and sex. The material from the prospective study consisted of cDNA or gDNA derived from T cells, B-cell-depleted T cells, or PBMCs. The samples were drawn from two sources: the first 160 participants of the ongoing ImmuneRACE study, and 1,254 subjects contributed by 6 global collaborators. Where HLA class I and class II types were available, the types were taken from metadata supplied by the sample provider, not from assay-based typing. A freely available public database, intended as a resource for researchers studying the immune response to SARS-CoV-2, is where the repertoires were released. Subjects who had been exposed to COVID-19, were actively infected with it, or had recovered from it provided the deeply sampled blood TCRbeta repertoires that made up the dataset. What the research found in general, with its limitations: The quantity of clinical and demographic metadata differed by source and by participant and was supplied without curation.

Another Seattle source contributed samples from volunteer blood donors who had recovered from COVID-19. Each collaborating institution followed its own protocols to collect whole blood in K2EDTA tubes. For TCRbeta analysis, collaborator samples were shipped as frozen whole blood, as isolated PBMCs, or as DNA extracted from either sample type. From the germline V gene, CDR1 is SGHTA and CDR2 is FQGNSA. The CDR3 holds 15 amino acids from the cysteine to the phenylalanine. Left in the record is the CDR3 DNA by itself, 45 bases read in frame from the first base. This sequence was found in a man younger than 40 who had recovered from COVID-19. The rearrangement combines TRBV7-2 with TRBJ2-3, and possibly TRBD2, on 6 matching bases. Sample: peripheral blood. The nucleotide sequence reads as follows: TGTGCCGGCAGCTTAGTCGGAGGGTACACAGATACGCAGTATTTT. This encodes CAGSLVGGYTDTQYF.